This note documents a single T cell receptor beta chain sequence. This table comes from immunoSEQ multiplex PCR, and its TCRdb copy is limited to in-frame clones, with some not included. The sample has about 140,000 clones; more than 70% are singletons. The V gene lost 5 bases and the J gene lost 6 bases, with 11 bases spanning the gap. The CDR3 length is 11 residues. CDR1 is DFQATT, CDR2 SNEGSKA, per germline (reference sequence). The sample belongs to a study of cytotoxic CD8 clonotypes in ibrutinib-treated CLL. This receptor was obtained from a human donor with chronic lymphocytic leukemia. Sequenced here: PBMCs, sampled after 36 months of ibrutinib treatment. The chain carries TRBV20-1 and TRBJ2-7; D not certain. The CDR3 reads CSAGPLSEQYF. The DNA of the CDR3 is TGCAGTGCTGGACCTCTGAGCGAGCAGTACTTC.